The 30 T cell receptor beta chains in this list originate from one sample, sequenced in a study of cytomegalovirus exposure and HLA in healthy donors. The PCR had 60 Vbeta and 13 Jbeta primers. Method: immunoSEQ multiplex PCR; TCRdb's copy keeps in-frame clones and lacks some. The data show about 200,000 clones, around 78% seen once. The sequenced material came from PBMCs. The source is a woman aged 25 to 39 in good health and CMV-seropositive.

The chain has TRBV6-4 and TRBJ2-7; TRBD1 agrees at 8 bases. This CDR3 is 11 amino acids long. Germline-derived CDR1 and CDR2 are MRHNA and SNTAGT. The CDR3 DNA sequence: TGTGTCGAACAGGGGGACTACGAGCAGTACTTC. It encodes CVEQGDYEQYF.

The chain links TRBV18 to TRBJ2-5, with D unclear. CDR3 length: 13 amino acids. The germline V and J ends were trimmed by 4 bases and 2 bases, with 8 bases remaining between them. Per germline, CDR1 KGHSH and CDR2 LQKENI. CDR3 sequence: CASSLYYQETQYF. The CDR3 DNA follows: TGTGCCAGCTCACTTTACTATCAAGAGACCCAGTACTTC.

Written as DNA, the CDR3 is TGTGCCAGCAGTCCCGGGGGGGTGAACACTGAAGCTTTCTTT. Residues: CASSPGGVNTEAFF. The gene calls are TRBV9 and TRBJ1-1; tentative D call: TRBD1 (5 bases). The CDR3 spans 14 residues. Germline CDR1 is SGDLS and CDR2 is YYNGEE. Trimming left V 5 bases short and J 0 bases short, with 11 bases between.

The chain couples TRBV10-3 to TRBJ1-6; the D gene is possibly TRBD1 (6 bases). Germline assignment: CDR1 ENHRY and CDR2 SYGVKD. V shed 0 bases and J shed 1 base, with 7 bases lying between them. The CDR3 runs to 16 residues. CDR3 bases: TGTGCCATCAGTGAGTCGAGGGGGTCCTATAATTCACCCCTCCACTTT. Amino acids: CAISESRGSYNSPLHF.

The chain has TRBV27 and TRBJ2-2, with 13 bases that match TRBD2. This CDR3 is built from 18 residues. V was pared by 5 bases and J by 3 bases, with 9 bases of the junction left unmatched. Germline V gene lookup returns CDR1 MNHEY and CDR2 SMNVEV (reference sequence). CDR3 loop: CASSPRTSGRGHTGELFF. The CDR3 bases are TGTGCCAGCAGTCCGCGGACTAGCGGGAGAGGTCACACCGGGGAGCTGTTTTTT.

J is TRBJ2-2 and V is TRBV5-1; tentatively, D is TRBD2 (5 bases). The CDR3 consists of 15 residues. With 4 bases removed from V and 6 bases from J, the gap between germline ends came to 16 bases. Germline V CDR1 and CDR2: SGHRS, YFSETQ. The CDR3, as DNA: TGCGCCAGCAGCGAACTAGACCCCCAGGCCGGGGAGCTGTTTTTT. This translates into CASSELDPQAGELFF.

This chain links TRBV5-6 with TRBJ2-7, with 7 bases lining up with TRBD2. Germline values: CDR1 SGHDT, CDR2 YYEEEE. The trim removed 4 bases at V and 6 bases at J, leaving 16 bases unmatched. The CDR3 covers 16 residues. CDR3 DNA sequence: TGTGCCAGCAGCCGAGCACTAGCGTCAATAATAGGCGAGCAGTACTTC. This gives the protein CASSRALASIIGEQYF.

This clone was picked up one time. The rearrangement links TRBV9 to TRBJ1-2; D call uncertain. Trimming cost V 0 bases and J 5 bases, with 8 bases left between them. The CDR3 is made up of 13 amino acids. CDR1 SGDLS and CDR2 YYNGEE come from the germline V gene. For the CDR3, the DNA is TGTGCCAGCAGCGTAGGTTCAACTTATGGCTACACCTTC. Protein: CASSVGSTYGYTF.

The chain employs TRBV5-1 and TRBJ2-1, with D possibly TRBD1 on 6 matching bases. Germline CDR1 SGHRS, CDR2 YFSETQ. This CDR3 comprises 13 residues. The germline V and J ends were trimmed by 1 base and 7 bases, with 9 bases remaining between them. The CDR3 is CASSLTGWNEQFF. CDR3 sequence (DNA): TGCGCCAGCAGCTTGACAGGGTGGAATGAGCAGTTCTTC.

The chain joins TRBV23-1 to TRBJ1-2; a weak D match, TRBD1 (5 bases). Being an ORF, TRBV23-1 has a function that is uncertain. There are 16 residues in the CDR3. V was trimmed by 2 bases and J by 2 bases, leaving 15 bases between them. The CDR3 coding sequence is TGCGCCAGCAGTCAAGGCAGGAGGGGCGTCAACTATGGCTACACCTTC. Translation gives CASSQGRRGVNYGYTF.

CDR3 coding DNA: TGTGCCAGCAGCGTAGAGGCTAGCGGGAGCGCCGTTTCTAGCACAGATACGCAGTATTTT. Protein: CASSVEASGSAVSSTDTQYF. This chain connects TRBV9 to TRBJ2-3; TRBD2 agrees at 10 bases. J gave up 0 bases and V 0 bases, and 13 bases lay outside the gene matches. The CDR3 length is 20 residues. Germline CDR1 is SGDLS and CDR2 is YYNGEE.

The chain links TRBV6-1 to TRBJ2-7, with 7 nucleotides matching TRBD2. The trim removed 4 bases at V and 4 bases at J, leaving 4 bases unmatched. Germline V gives CDR1 MNHNS, CDR2 SASEGT. This CDR3 has 13 amino acids. The CDR3 region has the DNA TGTGCCAGCAGTGCCCAGCGGGGATACGAGCAGTACTTC. Amino acid sequence: CASSAQRGYEQYF.

The rearrangement uses TRBV29-1 and TRBJ2-7; 12 bases fit TRBD2. CDR3 length: 15 amino acids. With V trimmed by 4 bases and J by 4 bases, 8 bases remained unmatched. Germline assignment: CDR1 SQVTM and CDR2 ANQGSEA. This CDR3 reads CSVVPSGRGGYEQYF. The DNA for the CDR3 is TGCAGCGTTGTTCCTAGCGGGAGGGGTGGATACGAGCAGTACTTC.

This clone has just one count. The chain joins TRBV11-2 to TRBJ1-1; D unresolved. The CDR3 covers 16 residues. Trimming pared 5 bases from V and 0 bases from J, leaving 16 bases between. Germline values: CDR1 SGHAT, CDR2 FQNNGV. The chain's CDR3 is CASSRGTLHVNTEAFF. In DNA, the CDR3 is TGTGCCAGCAGCCGCGGCACGCTTCACGTGAACACTGAAGCTTTCTTT.

This clone turned up a few times. The chain is built from TRBV27 and TRBJ2-4; 8 bases line up with TRBD1. The CDR3 has 16 amino acids. J was trimmed by 8 bases and V by 4 bases; bases with no gene match: 13. Germline V gene data show CDR1 as MNHEY and CDR2 as SMNVEV (reference sequence). The CDR3 loop reads CASSSLPAGGLDIQYF. The CDR3, as DNA: TGTGCCAGCAGTTCTTTACCCGCAGGGGGCCTGGACATTCAGTACTTC.

The rearrangement uses TRBV2 and TRBJ2-2, with D perhaps TRBD1 (5 bases). This CDR3 has 14 amino acids. Germline assignment: CDR1 SNHLY and CDR2 FYNNEI. V was shortened by 6 bases and J by 3 bases, with 11 bases between the two germline ends. The CDR3 sequence: CASRFSRDTGELFF. CDR3 coding DNA: TGTGCCAGCAGGTTCTCCAGGGACACCGGGGAGCTGTTTTTT.

This clone was observed a few times. The chain carries TRBV30 and TRBJ1-1; a weak D match, TRBD1 (5 bases). The CDR3 loop spans 13 amino acids. Deletions cut 8 bases from V and 1 base from J, with 14 bases between. Germline-derived CDR1 and CDR2 are GTSNPN and SVGIG (reference sequence). The CDR3, as DNA: TGTGCCCGCGCCGACGGGGGGAACACTGAAGCTTTCTTT. Translated, it gives CARADGGNTEAFF.

The chain recombines TRBV5-4 with TRBJ1-3; weak D call: TRBD1 (6 bases). The V end lost 0 bases, the J end lost 2 bases, and 6 bases lay between the germline ends. Germline CDR1 reads SGHNT; CDR2 reads YYREEE (reference sequence). The CDR3 length is 14 residues. For the CDR3, the DNA is TGTGCCAGCAGCTTGGACAGGGCTGGAAACACCATATATTTT. Translated: CASSLDRAGNTIYF.

The genes are TRBV27 and TRBJ1-6; D remains ambiguous. Germline V gene sequence: CDR1 MNHEY, CDR2 SMNVEV (reference sequence). The V and J ends lost 5 bases and 0 bases respectively, with 8 bases between them. The CDR3 has 15 residues. The CDR3 bases are TGTGCCAGCAGTCTGAAGAGCTCCTATAATTCACCCCTCCACTTT. Its translation is CASSLKSSYNSPLHF.

This clone was detected a few times. The V gene is TRBV2, the J gene TRBJ2-3; a possible D gene is TRBD2 (6 bases). This CDR3 has 15 amino acids. Trimming removed 5 bases from V and 0 bases from J, with 12 bases in between. CDR1 SNHLY and CDR2 FYNNEI come from the germline V gene. This chain's CDR3 is CASSLSGLSTDTQYF. CDR3 nucleotide sequence: TGTGCCAGCAGTCTTAGCGGTCTTAGCACAGATACGCAGTATTTT.

The V gene is TRBV5-1, the J gene TRBJ1-1; 10 bases are shared with TRBD1. There are 16 residues in the CDR3. V dropped 3 bases and J dropped 0; count of bases not matched to a gene: 5. Germline CDR1 and CDR2: SGHRS and YFSETQ. The CDR3 reads CASSSTGGRVNTEAFF. In DNA form, the CDR3 reads TGCGCCAGCAGCTCGACAGGGGGCAGGGTGAACACTGAAGCTTTCTTT.

V gene TRBV7-3 combines with J gene TRBJ1-6; D is possibly TRBD1 (6 bases). V lost 2 bases to trimming and J lost 10 bases, with 9 bases between them. The length of the CDR3 is 13 residues. Germline values: CDR1 SGHTA, CDR2 FQGTGA. This CDR3 reads CASSLEGDSPLHF. The CDR3 DNA follows: TGTGCCAGCAGCTTAGAGGGGGACTCACCCCTCCACTTT.

The chain has TRBV27 and TRBJ1-1; no firm D call. Germline CDR1 and CDR2: MNHEY and SMNVEV (reference sequence). This CDR3 is 14 amino acids long. The germline V and J ends were trimmed by 2 bases and 0 bases, with 7 bases remaining between them. This CDR3 reads CASSLRSMNTEAFF. CDR3 nucleotide sequence: TGTGCCAGCAGTTTACGTAGCATGAACACTGAAGCTTTCTTT.

The chain is built from TRBV2 and TRBJ1-6, with D possibly TRBD1 on 6 matching bases. Trimming took 4 bases from V and 7 from J, leaving 14 bases between them. There are 15 residues in the CDR3. CDR1 is SNHLY and CDR2 is FYNNEI in the germline V gene. The CDR3 nucleotides read TGTGCCAGCAGTGCCCCGGGGGGCGGGAATTCACCCCTCCACTTT. It yields the protein CASSAPGGGNSPLHF.

This chain connects TRBV11-2 to TRBJ2-1; D may be TRBD2 (6 bases). The CDR3 spans 14 residues. Deletions cut 2 bases from V and 4 bases from J, with 9 bases between. The germline gives CDR1 SGHAT, CDR2 FQNNGV. The CDR3, as DNA: TGTGCCAGCAGCTTAACGAGCGGGTACAATGAGCAGTTCTTC. Its protein is CASSLTSGYNEQFF. Based on the CDR3 plus reference TRBV11-2 and TRBJ2-1, the full variable domain is EAGVAQSPRYKIIEKRQSVAFWCNPISGHATLYWYQQILGQGPKLLIQFQNNGVVDDSQLPKDRFSAERLKGVDSTLKIQPAKLEDSAVYLCASSLTSGYNEQFFGPGTRLTVL.

The J gene is TRBJ2-7, the V gene TRBV5-1; 13 bases line up with TRBD2. This CDR3 contains 15 residues. With V trimmed by 4 bases and J by 5 bases, 6 bases remained unmatched. Per the germline V gene, CDR1 is SGHRS and CDR2 is YFSETQ. In DNA, the CDR3 is TGCGCCAGCAGCCGGACTAGCGGGGGTATTCACGAGCAGTACTTC. Protein sequence: CASSRTSGGIHEQYF.

The V gene is TRBV5-4, the J gene TRBJ2-7; 8 nucleotides line up with TRBD2. The CDR3 is 13 residues long. Germline-derived CDR1 and CDR2 are SGHNT and YYREEE (reference sequence). V shed 7 bases and J 2 bases; nucleotides not matched to a gene: 5. The CDR3: CASYAAGAYEQYF. The CDR3 DNA is TGTGCCAGCTACGCAGCGGGAGCCTACGAGCAGTACTTC. Drawing the rest from reference TRBV5-4 and TRBJ2-7, the complete variable domain is ETGVTQSPTHLIKTRGQQVTLRCSSQSGHNTVSWYQQALGQGPQFIFQYYREEENGRGNFPPRFSGLQFPNYSSELNVNALELDDSALYLCASYAAGAYEQYFGPGTRLTVT.

There are a few counts of this clone. The chain couples TRBV6-1 to TRBJ2-3, with TRBD2 matching over 14 bases. The CDR3 is made up of 16 amino acids. The trim removed 3 bases at V and 4 bases at J, leaving 3 bases unmatched. Looked up from germline, CDR1 is MNHNS and CDR2 is SASEGT. The CDR3: CASSETSGGASDTQYF. In nucleotides, the CDR3 is TGTGCCAGCAGTGAGACTAGCGGGGGGGCGTCAGATACGCAGTATTTT.

The chain uses TRBV9 and TRBJ2-1; TRBD2 agrees at 13 bases. In germline, CDR1 is SGDLS, CDR2 YYNGEE. V was clipped by 3 bases and J by 3 bases; unmatched bases: 6. The CDR3 loop spans 17 amino acids. The CDR3 loop is CASSGRGLAGHYNEQFF. The CDR3 DNA reads as TGTGCCAGCAGCGGAAGGGGACTAGCGGGGCACTACAATGAGCAGTTCTTC. The full variable domain, in which reference TRBV9 and TRBJ2-1 provide the parts outside the CDR3, is DSGVTQTPKHLITATGQRVTLRCSPRSGDLSVYWYQQSLDQGLQFLIQYYNGEERAKGNILERFSAQQFPDLHSELNLSSLELGDSALYFCASSGRGLAGHYNEQFFGPGTRLTVL.

This clone showed up just a few times. The germline gene is not matched at one end of the junction; a read error may be the cause. This chain connects TRBV7-9 to TRBJ1-4; no reliable D call. Germline-derived CDR1 and CDR2 are SEHNR and FQNEAQ (reference sequence). The CDR3 has 11 residues. CDR3 protein: CSSSPGGRLFF. The CDR3 coding sequence is TGTTCCAGCAGCCCCGGCGGCCGACTGTTTTTT. Filled out from reference TRBV7-9 and TRBJ1-4, the complete variable domain reads DTGVSQNPRHKITKRGQNVTFRCDPISEHNRLYWYRQTLGQGPEFLTYFQNEAQLEKSRLLSDRFSAERPKGSFSTLEIQRTEQGDSAMYLCSSSPGGRLFFGSGTQLSVL.